This T cell receptor beta chain was found in a study of T cells in Graves' hyperthyroidism and ophthalmopathy. Trimming stripped 7 bases from V and 4 bases from J, with 11 bases between. This CDR3 has 13 residues. What was amplified from RNA transcripts were TCR beta CDR3 regions. HTBI primers drove first-round RT-PCR of the TCR CDR3. TCRdb redid the calling of the multiplex PCR reads with MiXCR, one entry per CDR3 protein. The sample has around 620,000 distinct CDR3 sequences; roughly 16% are singletons. Using approximately 10 ml of fresh peripheral blood, PBMCs were prepared. The sample holds many counts of this clonotype.

The receptor's source is a woman in her twenties or thirties with Graves' hyperthyroidism. The sequenced sample was blood. This chain joins TRBV12-3 or TRBV12-4 and TRBJ2-1, with D perhaps TRBD1 (7 bases). The chain's CDR3 is CASMAGGYNEQFF. DNA of the CDR3: TGTGCCAGCATGGCAGGGGGGTACAATGAGCAGTTCTTC.